Detailed here is one T cell receptor beta chain. Its antigen is still unknown. This sample was included in a study of T cell repertoires in cytomegalovirus infection. Study background: As its CMV epitopes, the study selected recently identified HLA-C-restricted and well-studied HLA-B-restricted targets. In public TCR beta signatures, there were indications of both CMV infection and matching HLA type.

Trimming stripped 2 bases from V and 5 bases from J, with 13 bases between. Germline lookup yields CDR1 ENHRY and CDR2 SYGVKD. This CDR3 spans 15 amino acids. Overall study results and limits: Identification of carriers of CMV plus the relevant HLA was performed using cumulative public TCR beta family frequency. Dominating the ex vivo response were HLA-C-restricted CMV-specific TCR beta clonotypes.

Using its own MiXCR run on the reads, TCRdb lists one record per CDR3 protein. The table shows 650,000 to 900,000 distinct CDR3 sequences, with around a third occurring only once. This chain joins TRBV10-3 and TRBJ1-5; TRBD1 is a possible D gene (5 bases). This TCR was sampled from a human donor in good health (CMV status not recorded). Some clones in this sample may be carry-over from other donors' samples. The sequenced sample was cultured CD8+ T cells from PBMCs, obtained from culture after CMV antigen stimulation. In DNA, the CDR3 is TGTGCCATCAGTGAGACTCTGATGGGGGATCAGCCCCAGCATTTT. Translating gives CAISETLMGDQPQHF.